Listed here are 18 T cell receptor beta chains from one sample, sequenced in a study of PD-1 blockade in classical Hodgkin lymphoma (dated by TCRdb to 2018 to 2020). The time point label of this sample denotes: cycle 4 day 1 (C4D1), after 6 weeks of nivolumab. Relapse after autologous stem cell transplantation had occurred in all trial patients, and cohorts A, B and C were distinguished by prior brentuximab vedotin exposure. Magnetic negative selection with a Miltenyi CD8+ T cell isolation kit was used to purify CD8+ T cells from thawed PBMCs. Preparation of the library involved the immunoSEQ multiplex PCR assay. The immuneACCESS repertoire file appears here via TCRdb, limited to in-frame rearrangements. These files lack a portion of the clones; in checked studies, under half of the deficit traces to unresolved V genes, and the cause of the others is not known. In all, the sample holds around 21,000 clones, and more than 75% of those were seen once. The ten largest clones take up about 7% of the sample.

The material was CD8+ T cells from blood, obtained before the fourth cycle of nivolumab. The origin of the receptors is a human donor with classical Hodgkin lymphoma.

The rearrangement joins TRBV6-5 to TRBJ1-1; no definite D call. Trimming cost V 7 bases and J 1 base, with 10 bases left between them. The CDR3 sequence is 13 residues long. The germline V gene has CDR1 MNHEY and CDR2 SVGAGI. CDR3 region: CASNNEKNTEAFF. CDR3 coding DNA: TGTGCCAGCAATAATGAAAAGAACACTGAAGCTTTCTTT.

This clone was counted once. The genes are TRBV28 and TRBJ1-2, with TRBD1 as a possible D gene (5 bases). Germline CDR1 is MDHEN and CDR2 is SYDVKM. Deletions cut 6 bases from V and 8 bases from J, with 25 bases between. The CDR3 consists of 16 residues. The CDR3 coding sequence is TGTGCCAGCAGGATAACAGGTTCTGACGGGTCGAGGGGCTACACCTTC. It is translated as CASRITGSDGSRGYTF.

The genes are TRBV5-6 and TRBJ2-7; the D is unclear. The CDR3 runs to 13 residues. CDR1 is SGHDT and CDR2 is YYEEEE in the germline V gene. Trimming pared 1 base from V and 3 bases from J, leaving 8 bases between. CDR3 sequence: CASSLFSYYEQYF. The CDR3 nucleotides are TGTGCCAGCAGCTTGTTCAGCTACTACGAGCAGTACTTC.

V usage is TRBV20-1 and J usage is TRBJ1-2, with no clear D. The length of the CDR3 is 11 residues. Germline-derived CDR1 and CDR2 are DFQATT and SNEGSKA (reference sequence). The V gene lost 0 bases and the J gene lost 6 bases, with 5 bases spanning the gap. CDR3 DNA: TGCAGTGCTAGAGATATCGATGGCTACACCTTC. Translating it yields CSARDIDGYTF.

The chain's CDR3 is CASGEEGANVLTF. CDR3 DNA sequence: TGTGCCAGCGGGGAGGAAGGGGCCAACGTCCTGACTTTC. The rearrangement joins TRBV13 to TRBJ2-6; maybe TRBD2 (6 bases). V lost 8 bases to trimming and J lost 4 bases, with 9 bases between them. Germline V gives CDR1 PRHDT, CDR2 FYEKMQ (reference sequence). This CDR3 comprises 13 residues.

The V call is TRBV7-2, the J call TRBJ2-7, with D maybe TRBD1 (6 bases). The V gene lost 4 bases and the J gene lost 2 bases, with 12 bases spanning the gap. The CDR3 has 14 residues. Germline V gene sequence: CDR1 SGHTA, CDR2 FQGNSA. As DNA, the CDR3 is TGTGCCAGCAGCTGGGGGCAGAACCCCTACGAGCAGTACTTC. This gives the protein CASSWGQNPYEQYF.

This sequence joins TRBV2 and TRBJ1-5, with D unresolved. CDR3 length: 15 amino acids. V was trimmed by 3 bases and J by 4 bases, leaving 13 bases between them. Germline CDR1 is SNHLY and CDR2 is FYNNEI. CDR3 in DNA: TGTGCCAGCAGTGATAAGCCTTGGGCTAATCAGCCCCAGCATTTT. Encoded protein: CASSDKPWANQPQHF.

V usage is TRBV10-2 and J usage is TRBJ2-3; D is unresolved. The germline V gene encodes CDR1 WSHSY and CDR2 SAAADI. V was pared by 2 bases and J by 3 bases, with 9 bases between. The CDR3 is 14 amino acids. The CDR3 DNA follows: TGCGCCAGCAGTGAGGGCCCACTTACAGATACGCAGTATTTT. Amino acid sequence: CASSEGPLTDTQYF.

This sequence joins TRBV15 and TRBJ1-4, with a possible D match to TRBD1 (5 bases). V lost 2 bases, J lost 4 bases, and 17 bases lay in between. This CDR3 is 17 amino acids long. The V gene's germline CDR1 is LNHNV and CDR2 YYDKDF (reference sequence). The CDR3 is CATSRPRQSGGNEKLFF. CDR3 coding DNA: TGTGCCACCAGCAGACCCCGACAGAGTGGGGGTAATGAAAAACTGTTTTTT.

The chain joins TRBV4-2 to TRBJ1-4; D is uncertain. Germline values: CDR1 LGHNA, CDR2 YNFKEQ. The CDR3 runs 12 residues. The V end was cut by 4 bases, the J end by 0 bases, with 0 bases between. CDR3: CASSPTNEKLFF. The CDR3 DNA reads TGTGCCAGCAGCCCAACTAATGAAAAACTGTTTTTT.

This chain connects TRBV11-3 to TRBJ2-2; D gene unclear. The V and J ends lost 1 base and 1 base respectively, with 4 bases between them. This CDR3 spans 14 amino acids. The germline CDR1 and CDR2 sequences are SGHNT and YENEEA. The CDR3 region is CASSLGWNTGELFF. The CDR3 bases are TGTGCCAGCAGCTTAGGCTGGAACACCGGGGAGCTGTTTTTT.

The chain links TRBV10-2 to TRBJ2-1; D is perhaps TRBD1 (5 bases). The CDR3 runs to 11 residues. The germline V gene has CDR1 WSHSY and CDR2 SAAADI. Trimming left V 6 bases short and J 7 bases short, with 7 bases between. This CDR3 is CASRRQNEQFF. The CDR3 bases are TGCGCCAGCAGGAGACAGAATGAGCAGTTCTTC.

The chain has TRBV4-1 and TRBJ1-1; TRBD1 aligns across 7 bases. The V gene end was trimmed by 4 bases and the J gene end by 4 bases; junction bases not matched to a gene: 3. CDR1 is MGHRA and CDR2 is YSYEKL in the germline V gene. This CDR3 is built from 13 residues. CDR3 sequence reads: CASSLPGGTEAFF. The CDR3 DNA follows: TGCGCCAGCAGCCTACCAGGGGGCACTGAAGCTTTCTTT.

The rearrangement uses TRBV20-1 and TRBJ2-7, with D tentatively TRBD1 (6 bases). Germline loops: CDR1 DFQATT, CDR2 SNEGSKA (reference sequence). This CDR3 contains 11 residues. Trimming took off 4 bases at V and 5 bases at J, with 9 bases between the two ends. The CDR3 DNA reads TGCAGTGCTAATACAGGGCACGAGCAGTACTTC. Translation gives CSANTGHEQYF.

The V and J genes are TRBV29-1 and TRBJ2-2, with D perhaps matching TRBD1 or TRBD2 (5 bases each). The CDR3 runs to 14 residues. Germline V gene lookup returns CDR1 SQVTM and CDR2 ANQGSEA. With 2 bases removed from V and 3 bases from J, the gap between germline ends came to 10 bases. CDR3 amino acids: CSVEQGTDTGELFF. DNA of the CDR3: TGCAGCGTTGAACAAGGGACGGACACCGGGGAGCTGTTTTTT.

V is TRBV9 and J is TRBJ1-6, with D perhaps matching TRBD1 (5 bases). The CDR3 extends over 12 amino acids. V lost 3 bases and J lost 10, with 8 bases in between. Germline values: CDR1 SGDLS, CDR2 YYNGEE. CDR3 protein: CASSARDSPLHF. The CDR3 nucleotides are TGTGCCAGCAGCGCAAGGGACTCACCCCTCCACTTT.

In the case of this clone: Distinct nucleotide sequences in the sample also encode this CDR3. The V and J genes are TRBV7-9 and TRBJ2-2; D is undetermined. Per germline, CDR1 SEHNR and CDR2 FQNEAQ (reference sequence). V was pared by 3 bases and J by 1 base, with 6 bases between. The CDR3 totals 14 residues. The CDR3 is CASSFVRNTGELFF. The CDR3 bases are TGTGCCAGCAGCTTTGTGCGGAACACCGGGGAGCTGTTTTTT. Drawing the rest from reference TRBV7-9 and TRBJ2-2, the complete variable domain is DTGVSQNPRHKITKRGQNVTFRCDPISEHNRLYWYRQTLGQGPEFLTYFQNEAQLEKSRLLSDRFSAERPKGSFSTLEIQRTEQGDSAMYLCASSFVRNTGELFFGEGSRLTVL.

The J gene is TRBJ2-1, the V gene TRBV7-9, with no clear D. CDR1 and CDR2 from the germline V gene are SEHNR and FQNEAQ (reference sequence). The CDR3 contains 13 residues. The V and J ends lost 9 bases and 4 bases respectively, with 13 bases between them. CDR3 in amino acids: CASFSEGYNEQFF. DNA of the CDR3: TGTGCCAGTTTCTCGGAAGGGTACAATGAGCAGTTCTTC. Supplemented by reference TRBV7-9 and TRBJ2-1, the full variable domain reads DTGVSQNPRHKITKRGQNVTFRCDPISEHNRLYWYRQTLGQGPEFLTYFQNEAQLEKSRLLSDRFSAERPKGSFSTLEIQRTEQGDSAMYLCASFSEGYNEQFFGPGTRLTVL.